Below are 31 T cell receptor beta chains sequenced from a single sample in a study of PD-L1 blockade in urothelial cancer (dated by TCRdb to 2015 to 2018). The library was generated by the immunoSEQ multiplex PCR assay. Held by TCRdb, this immuneACCESS table contains in-frame sequences only and omits some clones. Under half of the omission traces to an unresolved V gene where checked; the cause of the rest is unknown. The sample data list around 42,000 clones, and roughly 77% of these were observed just once. Roughly 2.6% of the sample goes to the ten largest clones. Sample: PBMCs, taken around atezolizumab (anti-PD-L1) treatment. The receptors here all came from a man between 65 and 79 years old with urothelial cancer.

The V call is TRBV11-2, the J call TRBJ1-1, with D perhaps matching TRBD1 (5 bases). V was clipped by 5 bases and J by 2 bases, with 12 bases between them. The CDR3 length is 14 residues. CDR1 and CDR2 from the germline V gene are SGHAT and FQNNGV. Written as DNA, the CDR3 is TGTGCCAGCAGCCGTATTACAGGTAACACTGAAGCTTTCTTT. This encodes CASSRITGNTEAFF.

V usage is TRBV7-8 and J usage is TRBJ2-3, with D perhaps matching TRBD1 (6 bases). The CDR3 sequence is 14 residues long. The V gene's germline CDR1 is SGHVS and CDR2 FQNEAQ. Trimming took off 4 bases at V and 4 bases at J, with 12 bases between the two ends. CDR3 sequence: CASSWLTGPDTQYF. CDR3 coding DNA: TGTGCCAGCAGCTGGCTAACAGGGCCAGATACGCAGTATTTT.

The chain employs TRBV7-2 and TRBJ2-2; TRBD1 matches 8 bases. The CDR3 is 16 amino acids. Germline V lookup: CDR1 SGHTA, CDR2 FQGNSA. V shed 10 bases, J shed 3 bases, and the junction held 13 bases outside the gene matches. The CDR3 loop reads CATVDRGYSDTGELFF. CDR3 bases: TGTGCCACCGTAGACAGGGGTTATTCGGACACCGGGGAGCTGTTTTTT.

The genes are TRBV5-1 and TRBJ2-5, with 9 bases identical to TRBD2. CDR1 and CDR2 from the germline V gene are SGHRS and YFSETQ. With 1 base clipped from V and 2 bases from J, the junction kept 6 bases outside the gene matches. The CDR3 has 16 residues. CDR3 protein: CASSLMASGTQETQYF. CDR3 sequence (DNA): TGCGCCAGCAGCTTGATGGCTAGCGGGACTCAAGAGACCCAGTACTTC.

The chain uses TRBV9 and TRBJ2-1; the match to TRBD2 covers 9 bases. This CDR3 comprises 13 residues. The germline gives CDR1 SGDLS, CDR2 YYNGEE. The junction had 6 bases not matched to a gene; V was cut back by 4 bases and J by 10 bases. The CDR3 region has the DNA TGTGCCAGCAGCCAAGCGGGAGGTAACGAGCAGTTCTTC. Translating gives CASSQAGGNEQFF.

The chain has TRBV15 and TRBJ2-1, with 8 nucleotides matching TRBD2. The CDR3 sequence is 17 residues long. Unmatched junction bases numbered 9, after V lost 0 bases and J lost 5 bases. Germline-derived CDR1 and CDR2 are LNHNV and YYDKDF (reference sequence). The DNA of the CDR3 is TGTGCCACCAGCAGAGAAGCATCTAGCGGGCCAAACAATGAGCAGTTCTTC. It specifies CATSREASSGPNNEQFF.

In its sample, this clone was seen a few times. V and J are TRBV9 and TRBJ1-1; TRBD1 matches at 7 bases. Germline V lookup: CDR1 SGDLS, CDR2 YYNGEE. The V gene end was trimmed by 1 base and the J gene end by 4 bases; junction bases not matched to a gene: 7. This CDR3 has 15 amino acids. CDR3 DNA sequence: TGTGCCAGCAGCGTAAGAGGGGGCGACGGCACTGAAGCTTTCTTT. Translated, it gives CASSVRGGDGTEAFF.

CDR3 DNA: TGTGCCAGCAGCCGGCGGGGGGGACACTTCATCAAAAGTGGCACTGAAGCTTTCTTT. Encoded protein: CASSRRGGHFIKSGTEAFF. The rearrangement links TRBV5-6 to TRBJ1-1, with TRBD1 as a possible D gene (6 bases). V dropped 4 bases and J dropped 4 bases, with 29 bases sitting between them. The germline gives CDR1 SGHDT, CDR2 YYEEEE. CDR3 length: 19 amino acids.

The rearrangement joins TRBV28 to TRBJ1-2, with D unresolved. V dropped 4 bases and J dropped 4 bases, with 19 bases sitting between them. The CDR3 is 16 amino acids. Germline CDR1 and CDR2: MDHEN and SYDVKM. The CDR3 DNA is TGTGCCAGCAGTTCCCTCCGGGATCCTGAGGGCTATGGCTACACCTTC. This gives the protein CASSSLRDPEGYGYTF.

The chain links TRBV28 to TRBJ2-7; 14 nucleotides agree with TRBD2. Germline lookup yields CDR1 MDHEN and CDR2 SYDVKM. The junction had 8 bases not matched to a gene; V was cut back by 4 bases and J by 6 bases. The CDR3 runs to 16 residues. In DNA, the CDR3 is TGTGCCAGCAGTTCCCGTCCTGGACTAGCGGGGGGCGAGCAGTACTTC. It yields the protein CASSSRPGLAGGEQYF.

The chain carries TRBV5-5 and TRBJ1-4, with TRBD1 as a possible D gene (6 bases). Deletions cut 4 bases from V and 8 bases from J, with 21 bases between. Germline V gives CDR1 SGHKS, CDR2 YYEKEE (reference sequence). This CDR3 has 16 residues. CDR3 loop: CASSREVGQSNEKLFF. CDR3 sequence (DNA): TGTGCCAGCAGCCGAGAAGTGGGACAATCGAACGAAAAACTGTTTTTT.

This chain uses TRBV11-3 with TRBJ2-3, with TRBD1 matching 7 bases. V gave up 5 bases and J gave up 0 bases; unmatched junction bases: 5. Germline V gives CDR1 SGHNT, CDR2 YENEEA. The CDR3 sequence is 15 residues long. CDR3 nucleotides: TGTGCCAGCAGCGACAGGGTGTCTAGCACAGATACGCAGTATTTT. It specifies CASSDRVSSTDTQYF.

V and J are TRBV5-1 and TRBJ1-1; 8 positions agree with TRBD1. The CDR3 is 14 amino acids. Trimming at V came to 6 bases and at J to 1 base, leaving 5 bases not matched to a gene. Germline V gene data show CDR1 as SGHRS and CDR2 as YFSETQ. The CDR3 coding sequence is TGCGCCAGCACCCCGCAGGGGGCGAACACTGAAGCTTTCTTT. This sequence encodes CASTPQGANTEAFF.

The gene calls are TRBV6-4 and TRBJ1-3, with 7 bases matching TRBD1. Trimming at V came to 8 bases and at J to 4 bases, leaving 5 bases not matched to a gene. Germline V gene lookup returns CDR1 MRHNA and CDR2 SNTAGT. The CDR3 contains 13 residues. The CDR3 DNA sequence: TGTGCCAGCCCTGGGACAGAGGGAAACACCATATATTTT. This sequence encodes CASPGTEGNTIYF.

The rearrangement uses TRBV6-5 and TRBJ2-2; 7 bases agree with TRBD1. V lost 7 bases and J lost 7; bases outside the gene matches: 12. The CDR3 length is 15 residues. Germline V gene data show CDR1 as MNHEY and CDR2 as SVGAGI. CDR3 sequence reads: CASTVEQGLDGELFF. Here the CDR3 DNA reads TGTGCCAGCACCGTTGAACAGGGGTTGGACGGGGAGCTGTTTTTT.

The chain joins TRBV7-9 to TRBJ2-2; 9 bases are shared with TRBD1. The CDR3 consists of 16 residues. V lost 4 bases, J lost 4 bases, and 7 bases stayed unmatched. Germline V gives CDR1 SEHNR, CDR2 FQNEAQ (reference sequence). DNA of the CDR3: TGTGCCAGCAGCTCAAGGGGGGACAGGGTCACCGGGGAGCTGTTTTTT. The encoded protein is CASSSRGDRVTGELFF.

This clone is a singleton in its sample. The J gene is TRBJ2-4, the V gene TRBV29-1; D might be TRBD2 (5 bases). Trimming took off 4 bases at V and 7 bases at J, with 11 bases between the two ends. The CDR3 sequence is 12 residues long. CDR1 and CDR2 (germline): SQVTM, ANQGSEA. The CDR3 bases are TGCAGCGTTGGGGAGATAAGGAACATTCAGTACTTC. As protein: CSVGEIRNIQYF.

The chain uses TRBV27 and TRBJ1-2; 9 bases align to TRBD1. The junction had 9 bases not matched to a gene; V was cut back by 0 bases and J by 4 bases. CDR1 and CDR2 (germline): MNHEY, SMNVEV (reference sequence). The CDR3 loop spans 17 amino acids. The CDR3 is CASSLSKGTGSAYGYTF. In nucleotides, the CDR3 is TGTGCCAGCAGTTTATCGAAGGGGACAGGGAGCGCCTATGGCTACACCTTC.

The chain couples TRBV28 to TRBJ2-1, with 14 bases identical to TRBD2. There are 15 residues in the CDR3. The V gene end was trimmed by 3 bases and the J gene end by 7 bases; junction bases not matched to a gene: 2. The germline gives CDR1 MDHEN, CDR2 SYDVKM. The CDR3 DNA follows: TGTGCCAGCAGTTTTGGGACTAGCGGGAGTAATGAGCAGTTCTTC. Translating it yields CASSFGTSGSNEQFF.

This rearrangement joins TRBV5-5 to TRBJ2-6, with D uncertain. V lost 0 bases to trimming and J lost 0 bases, with 4 bases between them. CDR3 length equals 15 residues. Germline V gene lookup returns CDR1 SGHKS and CDR2 YYEKEE (reference sequence). The CDR3 nucleotides are TGTGCCAGCAGCTTGGCGAGCTCTGGGGCCAACGTCCTGACTTTC. It specifies CASSLASSGANVLTF.

This clone has only one observation. V and J are TRBV9 and TRBJ1-4; D uncertain. Deletions cut 1 base from V and 4 bases from J, with 14 bases between. This CDR3 contains 16 residues. CDR1 and CDR2 from the germline V gene are SGDLS and YYNGEE. As DNA, the CDR3 is TGTGCCAGCAGCGTAACCTCCCAGAGGATTAATGAAAAACTGTTTTTT. Its translation: CASSVTSQRINEKLFF.

This rearrangement joins TRBV7-2 to TRBJ2-5, with a weak D call TRBD1 (5 bases). The CDR3 runs 14 residues. Trimming left V 1 base short and J 5 bases short, with 11 bases between. CDR1 and CDR2 (germline): SGHTA, FQGNSA. The CDR3 DNA follows: TGTGCCAGCAGCTTAGTAGGGGTGGGGGAGACCCAGTACTTC. This sequence encodes CASSLVGVGETQYF. Combining the CDR3 with reference TRBV7-2 and TRBJ2-5 gives the whole variable domain GAGVSQSPSNKVTEKGKDVELRCDPISGHTALYWYRQSLGQGLEFLIYFQGNSAPDKSGLPSDRFSAERTGGSVSTLTIQRTQQEDSAVYLCASSLVGVGETQYFGPGTRLLVL.

The gene calls are TRBV5-1 and TRBJ2-3; 12 bases align to TRBD1. The germline gives CDR1 SGHRS, CDR2 YFSETQ. The V gene end was trimmed by 4 bases and the J gene end by 6 bases; junction bases not matched to a gene: 6. This CDR3 contains 15 residues. CDR3 loop: CASSPGTGGSDTQYF. In nucleotides, the CDR3 is TGCGCCAGCAGCCCCGGGACAGGGGGCTCGGATACGCAGTATTTT.

The chain employs TRBV4-3 and TRBJ1-4, with 9 bases that match TRBD1. The CDR3 spans 17 residues. The V segment lost 1 base and the J segment 6 bases; nucleotides outside the gene matches: 9. Germline values: CDR1 LGHNA, CDR2 YSLEER. CDR3 residues: CASSQAKTGGLYEKLFF. CDR3 DNA: TGCGCCAGCAGCCAAGCCAAGACAGGGGGGTTGTATGAAAAACTGTTTTTT.

The rearrangement uses TRBV29-1 and TRBJ2-1, with unresolved D. CDR1 and CDR2 (germline): SQVTM, ANQGSEA. The CDR3 has 14 amino acids. V lost 7 bases, J lost 2 bases, and 15 bases lay in between. CDR3 protein: CSADLTEPYNEQFF. CDR3 in DNA: TGCAGCGCTGACCTAACAGAGCCCTACAATGAGCAGTTCTTC.

This clone appeared a few times. The chain joins TRBV7-2 to TRBJ2-1; 8 bases fit TRBD2. The CDR3 spans 15 residues. Germline V gene data show CDR1 as SGHTA and CDR2 as FQGNSA. The V segment lost 6 bases and the J segment 2 bases; nucleotides outside the gene matches: 6. CDR3 sequence: CASRTTSGAYNEQFF. The DNA for the CDR3 is TGTGCCAGCAGGACAACTAGCGGAGCCTACAATGAGCAGTTCTTC. The full variable domain, with the rest looked up from reference TRBV7-2 and TRBJ2-1, is GAGVSQSPSNKVTEKGKDVELRCDPISGHTALYWYRQSLGQGLEFLIYFQGNSAPDKSGLPSDRFSAERTGGSVSTLTIQRTQQEDSAVYLCASRTTSGAYNEQFFGPGTRLTVL.

CDR3 DNA: TGTGCCACCAGCTCGTCCTCTGGGGCCAACGTCCTGACTTTC. Its protein is CATSSSSGANVLTF. This chain connects TRBV15 to TRBJ2-6, with no clear D. The CDR3 sequence is 14 residues long. Germline V gene sequence: CDR1 LNHNV, CDR2 YYDKDF (reference sequence). Trimming stripped 5 bases from V and 0 bases from J, with 5 bases between.

The rearrangement joins TRBV11-2 to TRBJ2-7, with D perhaps TRBD1 (6 bases). The V end lost 0 bases, the J end lost 5 bases, and 14 bases lay between the germline ends. Germline V lookup: CDR1 SGHAT, CDR2 FQNNGV. The CDR3 spans 15 residues. CDR3 in amino acids: CASSLDFQGFNEQYF. For the CDR3, the DNA is TGTGCCAGCAGCTTAGATTTTCAGGGGTTCAACGAGCAGTACTTC. Full variable domain (remainder filled in from reference TRBV11-2 and TRBJ2-7): EAGVAQSPRYKIIEKRQSVAFWCNPISGHATLYWYQQILGQGPKLLIQFQNNGVVDDSQLPKDRFSAERLKGVDSTLKIQPAKLEDSAVYLCASSLDFQGFNEQYFGPGTRLTVT.

This chain joins TRBV4-3 and TRBJ2-3; 8 nucleotides agree with TRBD2. The CDR3 is 13 residues long. The germline CDR1 and CDR2 sequences are LGHNA and YSLEER. V shed 3 bases and J 5 bases; nucleotides not matched to a gene: 1. Here the CDR3 reads CASSQAGGDTQYF. The CDR3 coding sequence is TGCGCCAGCAGCCAGGCGGGAGGAGATACGCAGTATTTT.

V usage is TRBV6-5 and J usage is TRBJ2-7; 8 positions agree with TRBD1. This CDR3 is 14 amino acids long. With V trimmed by 7 bases and J by 0 bases, 5 bases remained unmatched. CDR1 and CDR2 (germline): MNHEY, SVGAGI. The CDR3 DNA is TGTGCCAGCATCCCCGACAGGGGCTCCTACGAGCAGTACTTC. Protein: CASIPDRGSYEQYF.

The rearrangement uses TRBV7-3 and TRBJ2-1; TRBD2 might be the D (6 bases). This CDR3 comprises 16 residues. V was clipped by 0 bases and J by 0 bases, with 9 bases between them. Germline CDR1 reads SGHTA; CDR2 reads FQGTGA. The CDR3 nucleotides are TGTGCCAGCAGCTTAACGTACGGGAGCTCCTACAATGAGCAGTTCTTC. Its translation: CASSLTYGSSYNEQFF.